This TCR beta chain was identified in a study of cytomegalovirus exposure and HLA in healthy donors. Background on the study: Researchers previously reported finding about 110 million unique TCR beta sequences from roughly 180 million T cells. Early on, a data release was issued that held tens of millions of unique TCRs from HLA-typed donors. Whole-study results and caveats: Among TCR sequences, most were rare, though some public TCRs appeared in many donors.

Amplification used 60 Vbeta primers and 13 Jbeta primers. Clones were read by immunoSEQ multiplex PCR, and TCRdb kept only the in-frame ones, dropping some. The repertoire consists of 150,000 to 250,000 clones, with around three quarters occurring once and the leading ten covering 1.5% to 2%. Regarding this clone: The antigen remains unidentified.

The source is a man aged 30 to 45 in good health and CMV-seronegative. Sequencing was carried out using PBMCs.

The CDR3 loop is CASRAFGGFNEKLFF. The CDR3 DNA is TGTGCCAGCAGGGCCTTTGGGGGGTTTAATGAAAAACTGTTTTTT. The rearrangement joins TRBV2 to TRBJ1-4, with a weak D call TRBD1 (5 bases). This CDR3 region has 15 residues. Trimming shortened V by 6 bases and J by 4 bases, and 15 bases separated the two germline ends. Germline CDR1 reads SNHLY; CDR2 reads FYNNEI. Variable domain in full (rest from reference TRBV2 and TRBJ1-4): EPEVTQTPSHQVTQMGQEVILRCVPISNHLYFYWYRQILGQKVEFLVSFYNNEISEKSEIFDDQFSVERPDGSNFTLKIRSTKLEDSAMYFCASRAFGGFNEKLFFGSGTQLSVL.